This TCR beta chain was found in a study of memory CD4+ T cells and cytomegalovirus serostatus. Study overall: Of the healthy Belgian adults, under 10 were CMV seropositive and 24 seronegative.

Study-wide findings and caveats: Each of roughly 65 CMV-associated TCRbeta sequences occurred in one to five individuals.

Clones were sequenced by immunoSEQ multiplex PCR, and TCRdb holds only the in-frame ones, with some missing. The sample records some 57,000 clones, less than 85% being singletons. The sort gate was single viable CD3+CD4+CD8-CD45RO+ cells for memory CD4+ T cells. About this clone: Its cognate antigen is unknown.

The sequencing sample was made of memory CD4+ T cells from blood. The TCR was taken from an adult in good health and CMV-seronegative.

The DNA for the CDR3 is TGTGCCACCAGCGGTCCAGGGTCCCGAGGCGGCTACACCTTC. Its protein product is CATSGPGSRGGYTF. The rearrangement uses TRBV15 and TRBJ1-2; maybe TRBD1 (5 bases). The V and J ends lost 5 bases and 8 bases respectively, with 18 bases between them. Germline V CDR1 and CDR2: LNHNV, YYDKDF (reference sequence). The CDR3 runs to 14 residues.